This paragraph reports one T cell receptor (beta chain). These data are taken from a study of blood T cell repertoires in COVID-19. About the study: Sites in the United States, Italy and Spain provided acute and convalescent COVID-19 samples. From T cells, B-cell-depleted T cells, or PBMCs came the material, which was cDNA or gDNA.

The table came from immunoSEQ multiplex PCR; TCRdb's copy has only in-frame clones and leaves some out. The profile shows around 250,000 clones, 88% of them singletons. CDR1 is SNHLY and CDR2 is FYNNEI in the germline V gene. This CDR3 is 15 amino acids long. The V gene lost 6 bases and the J gene lost 4 bases, with 18 bases spanning the gap. Cohorts were assigned according to the clinical history that participants reported. This TCR was sampled from a woman aged 40 to 50 who had been exposed to COVID-19. The specimen sequenced was PBMCs or T cells enriched from blood (not recorded which). V and J are TRBV2 and TRBJ1-2; D is possibly TRBD1 (5 bases). The CDR3 loop reads CASSSSGLRVYGYTF. CDR3 DNA: TGTGCCAGCAGCTCTTCAGGGTTAAGGGTCTATGGCTACACCTTC.